This T cell receptor beta chain was recorded in a study of response to subunit inactivated influenza vaccine. Study-wide points: Authors suggested that a seasonal influenza vaccination recruits few new T cells each time.

In the case of this clonotype: The antigen remains undetermined.

The V gene's germline CDR1 is MDHEN and CDR2 SYDVKM. V lost 10 bases, J lost 6 bases, and 18 bases lay in between. The CDR3 is made up of 13 amino acids. Using its own MiXCR run on the RT-PCR reads, TCRdb lists one record per CDR3 protein. The sample gives under 850,000 distinct CDR3 sequences, less than 20% of which show up once; about a tenth is in the top ten. The chain has TRBV28 and TRBJ2-5; D tentatively fits TRBD1 or TRBD2 (6 bases each). The sequenced sample was PBMCs from blood, obtained roughly 5 days after vaccination. The receptor's source is a man in his fifties who received an inactivated influenza vaccine. CDR3 coding DNA: TGTGCCATGGGCCCCGGGGGCGGGAAGACCCAGTACTTC. As protein: CAMGPGGGKTQYF.